This T cell receptor (beta chain) emerged from a study of T cells after yellow fever vaccination. From the 5' RACE reads, TCRdb called clonotypes with MiXCR, one entry per CDR3 protein. The sample holds over 85,000 distinct CDR3 sequences; 7.5% to 10% are singletons and the top ten take 16%. This clonotype occurred a few times. Looked up from germline, CDR1 is SQVTM and CDR2 is ANQGSEA. Trimming took off 4 bases at V and 3 bases at J, with 3 bases between the two ends. The CDR3 consists of 10 residues. Findings of the study overall: It was the secondary response that reached its peak faster, day 5 versus 15, but it was weaker. Abundant contaminating clonotypes from the bulk population could appear in FACS-sorted repertoires. Few clonotypes appeared in both CD4 and CD8 compartments.

The chain employs TRBV29-1 and TRBJ1-1; D call uncertain. The source of this sequence is a man in his late teens or twenties who received the YFV17D yellow fever vaccine. Sample: CD8+ T cells not binding an NS4B(214-222) dextramer, sorted from PBMCs, taken about 2 weeks after the first yellow fever vaccination. The CDR3 nucleotides are TGCAGCGTTGGAGACACTGAAGCTTTCTTT. Its protein product is CSVGDTEAFF.